The T cell receptor beta chain under discussion was sequenced for a study of blood T cell repertoires in COVID-19. Study-wide context: Some COVID-19 samples were acute and others convalescent; all came from the United States, Italy and Spain.

The CDR3 length is 13 residues. Trimming took off 0 bases at V and 9 bases at J, with 9 bases between the two ends. The germline gives CDR1 LNHNV, CDR2 YYDKDF (reference sequence). Some clones are missing from TCRdb's copy, which holds only in-frame ones; the method was immunoSEQ multiplex PCR. The sample lists 120,000 or so clones, around four fifths occurring once. Specimen: peripheral blood. The rearrangement joins TRBV15 to TRBJ1-5; no definite D call. This TCR was recovered from a human donor in a cohort sampled during active COVID-19. As DNA, the CDR3 is TGTGCCACCAGCAGAGACGTAATTCCGCCCCAGCATTTT. Translating gives CATSRDVIPPQHF.